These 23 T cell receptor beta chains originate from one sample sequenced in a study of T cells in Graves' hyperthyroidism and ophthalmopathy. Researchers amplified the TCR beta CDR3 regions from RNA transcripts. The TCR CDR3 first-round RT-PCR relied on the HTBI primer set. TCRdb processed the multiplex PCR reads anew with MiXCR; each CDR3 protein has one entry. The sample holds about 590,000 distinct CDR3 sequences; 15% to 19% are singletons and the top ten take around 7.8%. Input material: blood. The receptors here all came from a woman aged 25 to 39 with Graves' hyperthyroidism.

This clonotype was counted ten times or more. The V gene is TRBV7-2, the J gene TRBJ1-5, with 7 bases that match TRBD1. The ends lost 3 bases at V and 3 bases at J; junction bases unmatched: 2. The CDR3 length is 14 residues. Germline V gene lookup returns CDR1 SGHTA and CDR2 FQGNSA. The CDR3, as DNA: TGTGCCAGCAGCTTGACAGGGAACAATCAGCCCCAGCATTTT. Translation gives CASSLTGNNQPQHF.

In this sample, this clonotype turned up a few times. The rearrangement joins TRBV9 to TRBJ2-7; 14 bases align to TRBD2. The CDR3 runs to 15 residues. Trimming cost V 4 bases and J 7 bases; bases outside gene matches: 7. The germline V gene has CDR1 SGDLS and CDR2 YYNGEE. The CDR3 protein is CASSPRTSGRNEQYF. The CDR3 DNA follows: TGTGCCAGCAGCCCACGGACTAGCGGGAGGAATGAGCAGTACTTC.

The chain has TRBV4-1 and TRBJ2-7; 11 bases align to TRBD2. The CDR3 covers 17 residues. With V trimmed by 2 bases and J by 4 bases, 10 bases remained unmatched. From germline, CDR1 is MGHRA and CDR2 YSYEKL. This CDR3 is CASSQKLAGEGVYEQYF. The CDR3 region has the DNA TGCGCCAGCAGCCAAAAACTAGCGGGAGAGGGTGTGTACGAGCAGTACTTC.

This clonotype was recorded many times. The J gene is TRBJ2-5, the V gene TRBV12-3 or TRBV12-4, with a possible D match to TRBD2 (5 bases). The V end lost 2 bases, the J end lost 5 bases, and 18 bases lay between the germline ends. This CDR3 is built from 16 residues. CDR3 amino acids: CASSLKWEPHGETQYF. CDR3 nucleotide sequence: TGTGCCAGCAGTTTAAAGTGGGAGCCCCACGGGGAGACCCAGTACTTC.

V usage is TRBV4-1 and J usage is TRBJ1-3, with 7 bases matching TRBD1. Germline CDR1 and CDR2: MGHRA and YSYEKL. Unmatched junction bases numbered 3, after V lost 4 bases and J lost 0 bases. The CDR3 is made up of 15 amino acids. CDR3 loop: CASSRGTASGNTIYF. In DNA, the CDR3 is TGCGCCAGCAGCCGTGGGACAGCCTCTGGAAACACCATATATTTT.

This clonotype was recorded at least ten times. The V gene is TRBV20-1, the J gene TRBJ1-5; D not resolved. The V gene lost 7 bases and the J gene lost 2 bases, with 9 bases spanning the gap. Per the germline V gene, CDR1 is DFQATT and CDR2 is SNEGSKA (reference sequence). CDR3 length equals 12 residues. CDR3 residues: CSVPGRNQPQHF. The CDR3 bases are TGCAGTGTTCCGGGTCGCAATCAGCCCCAGCATTTT.

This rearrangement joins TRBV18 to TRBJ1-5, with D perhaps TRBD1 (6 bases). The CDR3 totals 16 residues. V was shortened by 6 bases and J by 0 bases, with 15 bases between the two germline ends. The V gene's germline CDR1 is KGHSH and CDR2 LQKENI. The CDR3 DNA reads TGTGCCAGCTCCCCCGGGACACCGAGTAGCAATCAGCCCCAGCATTTT. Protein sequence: CASSPGTPSSNQPQHF.

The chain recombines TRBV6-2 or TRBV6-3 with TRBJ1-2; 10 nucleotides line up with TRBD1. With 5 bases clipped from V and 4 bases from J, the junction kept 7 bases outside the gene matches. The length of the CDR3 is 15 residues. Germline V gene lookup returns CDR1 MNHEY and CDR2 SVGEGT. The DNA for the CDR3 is TGTGCCAGCAGTCCTAGGGACAGGGGTGTCTATGGCTACACCTTC. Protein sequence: CASSPRDRGVYGYTF.

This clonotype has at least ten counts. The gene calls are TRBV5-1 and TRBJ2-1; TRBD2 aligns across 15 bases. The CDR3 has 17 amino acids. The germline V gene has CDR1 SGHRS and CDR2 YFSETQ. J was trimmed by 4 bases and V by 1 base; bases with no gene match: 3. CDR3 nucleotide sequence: TGCGCCAGCAGCTTGAGAGGACTAGCGGGAGGGTACAATGAGCAGTTCTTC. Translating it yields CASSLRGLAGGYNEQFF.

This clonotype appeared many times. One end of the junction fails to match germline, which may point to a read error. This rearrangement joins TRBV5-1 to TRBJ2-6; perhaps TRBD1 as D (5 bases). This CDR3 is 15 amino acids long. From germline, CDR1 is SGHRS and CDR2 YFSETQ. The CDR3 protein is CASSLVGAGANVLTF. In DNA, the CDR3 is TGTGCCAGCAGCTTAGTAGGGGCAGGGGCCAACGTCCTGACTTTC. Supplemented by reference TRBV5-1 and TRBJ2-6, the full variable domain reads KAGVTQTPRYLIKTRGQQVTLSCSPISGHRSVSWYQQTPGQGLQFLFEYFSETQRNKGNFPGRFSGRQFSNSRSEMNVSTLELGDSALYLCASSLVGAGANVLTFGAGSRLTVL.

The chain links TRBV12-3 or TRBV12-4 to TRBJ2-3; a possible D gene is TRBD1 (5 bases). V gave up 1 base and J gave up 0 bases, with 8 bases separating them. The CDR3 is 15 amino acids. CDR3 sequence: CASSLEGQSTDTQYF. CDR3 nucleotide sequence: TGTGCCAGCAGTTTAGAAGGACAAAGCACAGATACGCAGTATTTT.

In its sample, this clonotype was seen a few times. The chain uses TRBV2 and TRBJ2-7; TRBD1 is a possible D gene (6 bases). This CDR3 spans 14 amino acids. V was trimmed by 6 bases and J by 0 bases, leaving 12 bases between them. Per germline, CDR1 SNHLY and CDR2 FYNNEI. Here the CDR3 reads CASRTGHSSYEQYF. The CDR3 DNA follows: TGTGCCAGCAGAACGGGACACAGCTCCTACGAGCAGTACTTC.

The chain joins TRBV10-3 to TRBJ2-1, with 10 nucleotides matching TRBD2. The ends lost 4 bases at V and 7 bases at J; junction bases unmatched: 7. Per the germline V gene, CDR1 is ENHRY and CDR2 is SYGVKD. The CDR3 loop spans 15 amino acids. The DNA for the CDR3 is TGTGCCATCAGTGCGGGGTCTAGCGGGGGAAATGAGCAGTTCTTC. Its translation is CAISAGSSGGNEQFF.

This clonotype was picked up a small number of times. CDR3 sequence reads: CASRLQVQDEQYF. The CDR3 nucleotides are TGCGCCAGCCGTCTTCAGGTCCAAGACGAGCAGTACTTC. The chain is built from TRBV5-1 and TRBJ2-7; no firm D call. Germline CDR1 SGHRS, CDR2 YFSETQ. The CDR3 has 13 amino acids. The ends were cut back, 7 bases at V and 5 bases at J, with 16 bases in the middle.

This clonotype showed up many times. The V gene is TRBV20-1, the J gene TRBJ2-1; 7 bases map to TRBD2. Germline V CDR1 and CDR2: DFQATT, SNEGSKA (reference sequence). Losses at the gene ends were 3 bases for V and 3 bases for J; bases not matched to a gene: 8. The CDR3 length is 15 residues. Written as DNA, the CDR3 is TGCAGTGCTAGCTTCGCGGGAGACAACTACAATGAGCAGTTCTTC. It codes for CSASFAGDNYNEQFF.

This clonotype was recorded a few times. In DNA form, the CDR3 reads TGCAGTGCTAGAGATCTCAAAAGGGACAGAGCCTACGAGCAGTACTTC. It encodes CSARDLKRDRAYEQYF. The chain joins TRBV20-1 to TRBJ2-7; the match to TRBD1 covers 7 bases. From germline, CDR1 is DFQATT and CDR2 SNEGSKA (reference sequence). The CDR3 length is 16 residues. The V and J ends lost 0 bases and 2 bases, in that order; junction bases with no gene match: 10.

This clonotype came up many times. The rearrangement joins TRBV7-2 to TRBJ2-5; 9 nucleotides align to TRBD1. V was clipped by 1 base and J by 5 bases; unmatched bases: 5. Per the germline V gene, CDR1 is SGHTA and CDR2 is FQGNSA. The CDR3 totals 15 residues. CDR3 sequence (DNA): TGTGCCAGCAGCTTAGAGAACAGGGGGCATGAGACCCAGTACTTC. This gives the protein CASSLENRGHETQYF.

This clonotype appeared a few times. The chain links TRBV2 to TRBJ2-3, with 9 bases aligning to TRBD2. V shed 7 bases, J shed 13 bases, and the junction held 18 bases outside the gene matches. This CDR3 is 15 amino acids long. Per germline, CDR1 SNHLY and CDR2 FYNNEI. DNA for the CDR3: TGTGCCAGCAATCGTCTGGCGGGAGGGGCACAGATCAAGTATTTT. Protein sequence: CASNRLAGGAQIKYF. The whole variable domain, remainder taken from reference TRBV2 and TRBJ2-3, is EPEVTQTPSHQVTQMGQEVILRCVPISNHLYFYWYRQILGQKVEFLVSFYNNEISEKSEIFDDQFSVERPDGSNFTLKIRSTKLEDSAMYFCASNRLAGGAQIKYFGPGTRLTVL.

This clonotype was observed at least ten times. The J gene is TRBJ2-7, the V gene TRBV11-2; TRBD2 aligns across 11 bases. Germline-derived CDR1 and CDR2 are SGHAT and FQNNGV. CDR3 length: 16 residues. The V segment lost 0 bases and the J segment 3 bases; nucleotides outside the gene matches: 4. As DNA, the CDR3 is TGTGCCAGCAGCTTAGAGGGACTAGCGGTCAACTACGAGCAGTACTTC. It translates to CASSLEGLAVNYEQYF.

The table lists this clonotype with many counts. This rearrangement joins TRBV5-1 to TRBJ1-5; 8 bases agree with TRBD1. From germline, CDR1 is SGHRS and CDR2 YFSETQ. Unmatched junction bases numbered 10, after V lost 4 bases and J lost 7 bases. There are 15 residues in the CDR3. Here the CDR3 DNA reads TGCGCCAGCAGCCGTGGGACAGGAGGAGGGCAGCCCCAGCATTTT. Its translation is CASSRGTGGGQPQHF.

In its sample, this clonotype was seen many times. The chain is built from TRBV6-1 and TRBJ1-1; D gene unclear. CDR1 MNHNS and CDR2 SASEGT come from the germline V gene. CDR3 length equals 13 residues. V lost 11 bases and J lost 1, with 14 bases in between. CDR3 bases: TGTGCCGTACCGGGCCGACCGAACACTGAAGCTTTCTTT. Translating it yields CAVPGRPNTEAFF.

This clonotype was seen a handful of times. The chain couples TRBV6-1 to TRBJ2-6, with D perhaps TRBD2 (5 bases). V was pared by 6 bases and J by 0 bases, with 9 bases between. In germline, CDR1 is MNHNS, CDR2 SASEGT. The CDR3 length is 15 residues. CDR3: CASSPGYSGANVLTF. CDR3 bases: TGTGCCAGCAGCCCGGGGTACTCTGGGGCCAACGTCCTGACTTTC.

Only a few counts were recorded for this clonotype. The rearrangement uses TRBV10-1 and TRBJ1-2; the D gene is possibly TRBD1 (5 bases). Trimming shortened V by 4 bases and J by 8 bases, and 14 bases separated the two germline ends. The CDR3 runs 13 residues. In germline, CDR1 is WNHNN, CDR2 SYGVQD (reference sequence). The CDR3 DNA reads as TGCGCCAGCAGTGCCTCTACTAGGACAGGCTACACCTTC. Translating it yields CASSASTRTGYTF.